This TCR beta chain derives from a study of T cells in Graves' hyperthyroidism and ophthalmopathy. Germline V gene lookup returns CDR1 SGHDT and CDR2 YYEEEE. CDR3 length equals 13 residues. V lost 0 bases to trimming and J lost 8 bases, with 11 bases between them. Clinical symptoms, serum thyroxine and TRAb, thyroid ultrasound and orbital computed tomography were used for the diagnoses. RNA transcripts gave rise to amplified TCR beta CDR3 regions. A set of HTBI primers served as the primers for a first-round RT-PCR of the TCR CDR3. TCRdb reprocessed the multiplex PCR reads via MiXCR and lists one record per CDR3 protein. The sample holds a few hundred thousand distinct CDR3 sequences, about 20% seen once.

The sequence was collected from a man aged 30 to 39 with Graves' ophthalmopathy. Sequenced material: blood. V gene TRBV5-6 combines with J gene TRBJ1-2; D gene ambiguous. Here the CDR3 DNA reads TGTGCCAGCAGCTTGGACCGCCCGGGGGGCTACACCTTC. The encoded protein is CASSLDRPGGYTF. Full variable domain (rest looked up from reference TRBV5-6 and TRBJ1-2): DAGVTQSPTHLIKTRGQQVTLRCSPKSGHDTVSWYQQALGQGPQFIFQYYEEEERQRGNFPDRFSGHQFPNYSSELNVNALLLGDSALYLCASSLDRPGGYTFGSGTRLTVV.